This T cell receptor (beta chain) came from a study of T cell responses to AZD1222 COVID-19 vaccine. On this clone itself: Its antigen is currently unknown.

Germline assignment: CDR1 MNHNY and CDR2 SVGAGI (reference sequence). V was pared by 5 bases and J by 0 bases, with 11 bases between. The CDR3 consists of 14 residues. Notes on the study in general: Repertoire samples came only from after the peak T cell response. In the spike-specific TCR repertoire, nearly half reportedly target unmutated variant regions.

TCRdb's copy holds only in-frame clones and misses some; the assay was immunoSEQ multiplex PCR. The table has more than 110,000 clones, over 85% seen once. The receptor was isolated from an adult in good health. This material consisted of peripheral blood, taken on day 0 of AZD1222 vaccination. The chain is built from TRBV6-6 and TRBJ2-7; tentative D call: TRBD1 (6 bases). CDR3 residues: CASSVGQSSYEQYF. The CDR3 DNA reads as TGTGCCAGCAGTGTGGGACAAAGCTCCTACGAGCAGTACTTC.